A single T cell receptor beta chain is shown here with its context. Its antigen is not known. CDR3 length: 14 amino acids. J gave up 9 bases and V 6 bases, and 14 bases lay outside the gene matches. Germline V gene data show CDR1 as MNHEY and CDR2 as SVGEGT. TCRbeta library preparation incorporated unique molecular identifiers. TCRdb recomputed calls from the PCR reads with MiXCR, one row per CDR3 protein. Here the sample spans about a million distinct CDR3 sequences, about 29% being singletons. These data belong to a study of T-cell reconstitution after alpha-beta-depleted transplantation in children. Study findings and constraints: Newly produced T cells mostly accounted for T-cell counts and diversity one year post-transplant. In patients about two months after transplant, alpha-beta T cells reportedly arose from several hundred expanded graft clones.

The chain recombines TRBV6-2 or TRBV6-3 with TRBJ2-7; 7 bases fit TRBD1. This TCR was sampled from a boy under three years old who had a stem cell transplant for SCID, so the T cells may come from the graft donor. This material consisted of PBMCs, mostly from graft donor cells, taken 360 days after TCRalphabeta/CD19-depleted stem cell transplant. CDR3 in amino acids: CASSLRDRTTRQYF. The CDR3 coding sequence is TGTGCCAGCAGCCTCCGGGACAGAACTACGAGGCAGTACTTC.